This T cell receptor (beta chain) was documented in a study of response to subunit inactivated influenza vaccine. Germline V gene data show CDR1 as LGHDT and CDR2 as YNNKEL (reference sequence). Deletions cut 0 bases from V and 4 bases from J, with 10 bases between. CDR3 length: 14 residues. TCRdb independently ran MiXCR on the RT-PCR reads; one entry per CDR3 protein. The sample holds 600,000 to 850,000 distinct CDR3 sequences, approximately 15% seen once. As to this clonotype: Its matching antigen is unknown.

Study findings and constraints: Authors proposed each seasonal influenza vaccination draws in few new T cells.

This clonotype was obtained from a man aged 45 to 65 who received an inactivated influenza vaccine. The sample was PBMCs from blood, taken 14 to 15 days before vaccination. The chain employs TRBV3-1 and TRBJ2-7; D might be TRBD2 (6 bases). The CDR3: CASSQEVGRYEQYF. DNA for the CDR3: TGTGCCAGCAGCCAAGAAGTGGGGAGGTACGAGCAGTACTTC.